These T cell receptor beta chains were read from a single sample in a study of blood T cell repertoires in COVID-19. TCRdb's copy holds only in-frame clones and misses some; the assay was immunoSEQ multiplex PCR. The sample has around 60,000 clones, 80% to 95% seen once. Sequenced: peripheral blood. All receptors derive from a woman of 80 years or more with active COVID-19. The CDR3 runs from the conserved cysteine through the conserved F or W. D genes are given only for firm matches. The size entry is marked missing in some rows and otherwise reads once, few, many or a size class.

d_call j_call v_call clone_size cdr3_aa cdr3_nt
NA TRBJ2-7 TRBV27 NA CASSLADSSYEQYF TGTGCCAGCAGTTTAGCGGACAGCTCCTACGAGCAGTACTTC
NA TRBJ1-1 TRBV27 NA CASKPAGQGTYKLFTEAFF TGTGCCAGCAAGCCCGCCGGTCAGGGGACATATAAGTTGTTCACTGAAGCTTTCTTT
NA TRBJ2-7 TRBV19 NA CASSTARFPEGYEQYF TGTGCCAGTAGTACCGCACGGTTCCCTGAGGGCTACGAGCAGTACTTC
NA TRBJ2-3 TRBV15 NA CATSLTPSTDTQYF TGTGCCACCAGTTTGACTCCTAGCACAGATACGCAGTATTTT
NA TRBJ2-7 TRBV19 NA CASSISGRAGEQYF TGTGCCAGTAGTATATCGGGCAGGGCGGGGGAGCAGTACTTC
NA TRBJ2-1 TRBV5-5 NA CASSFTGSPYNEQFF TGTGCCAGCAGCTTTACAGGTAGTCCCTACAATGAGCAGTTCTTC
NA TRBJ2-3 TRBV7-9 NA CASSLDGISTDTQYF TGTGCCAGCAGCTTAGACGGGATTAGCACAGATACGCAGTATTTT
NA TRBJ2-3 TRBV30 NA CAWSTSTDTQYF TGTGCCTGGAGCACTAGCACAGATACGCAGTATTTT
NA TRBJ1-4 TRBV5-4 NA CASSRGINEKLFF TGTGCCAGCAGTCGGGGGATTAATGAAAAACTGTTTTTT
NA TRBJ2-1 TRBV2 once CASSEGLINEQFF TGTGCCAGCAGTGAGGGACTCATCAATGAGCAGTTCTTC
TRBD1 TRBJ2-1 TRBV7-9 NA CASSPTGGREQFF TGTGCCAGCAGCCCGACAGGGGGCAGGGAGCAGTTCTTC
TRBD1 TRBJ1-1 TRBV6-5 NA CASSTPRQGEAFF TGTGCCAGCAGTACTCCGCGACAGGGTGAAGCTTTCTTT
TRBD2 TRBJ2-3 TRBV3-1/TRBV3-2 NA CASRQTSGSADTQYF TGTGCCAGCAGACAAACTAGCGGGAGTGCAGATACGCAGTATTTT
TRBD1 TRBJ2-5 TRBV28 NA CASSPSRGRVGETQYF TGTGCCAGCAGTCCCTCCAGGGGGCGCGTGGGAGAGACCCAGTACTTC
TRBD1 TRBJ1-2 TRBV4-2 NA CASSLGQGNYGYTF TGTGCCAGCAGCCTGGGACAGGGGAACTATGGCTACACCTTC
TRBD2 TRBJ2-1 TRBV5-1 NA CASSLTSGGYNEQFF TGCGCCAGCAGCCTTACTAGCGGGGGCTACAATGAGCAGTTCTTC
TRBD1 TRBJ2-5 TRBV11-2 NA CASSSGGTGSETQYF TGTGCCAGCAGCTCAGGGGGGACAGGCTCTGAGACCCAGTACTTC
NA TRBJ2-2 TRBV18 NA CASSPSTANTGELFF TGTGCCAGCTCACCATCGACAGCGAACACCGGGGAGCTGTTTTTT
TRBD1 TRBJ2-5 TRBV11-2 NA CASRQGAGETQYF TGTGCCAGCAGACAGGGGGCGGGGGAGACCCAGTACTTC
TRBD1 TRBJ1-3 TRBV3-1/TRBV3-2 NA CASSLLDRGAGNTIYF TGTGCCAGCAGCCTCCTAGACAGGGGAGCTGGAAACACCATATATTTT
NA TRBJ1-6 TRBV5-1 NA CASSLSGPYNSPLHF TGCGCCAGCAGCTTGTCGGGTCCCTATAATTCACCCCTCCACTTT
NA TRBJ1-6 TRBV9 NA CASSVKPGQGDSPLHF TGTGCCAGCAGCGTGAAACCGGGACAAGGGGATTCACCCCTCCACTTT
TRBD1 TRBJ1-1 TRBV14 NA CASSPLGQGMTEAFF TGTGCCAGCAGCCCCCTGGGACAGGGAATGACTGAAGCTTTCTTT
TRBD1 TRBJ2-1 TRBV5-1 NA CASSSRQGEANEQFF TGCGCCAGCAGCTCAAGACAGGGGGAAGCAAATGAGCAGTTCTTC
NA TRBJ2-2 TRBV3-1/TRBV3-2 NA CASSRLLTGELFF TGTGCCAGCAGTAGACTTCTTACCGGGGAGCTGTTTTTT
TRBD2 TRBJ2-1 TRBV5-6 NA CASSQREGWDNEQFF TGTGCCAGCAGCCAGCGGGAGGGTTGGGACAATGAGCAGTTCTTC
TRBD2 TRBJ2-3 TRBV9 NA CASSVEAGGSTDTQYF TGTGCCAGCAGCGTAGAAGCGGGAGGTAGCACAGATACGCAGTATTTT
NA TRBJ2-2 TRBV7-8 NA CASSFSIGELFF TGTGCCAGCAGCTTTAGTATCGGGGAGCTGTTTTTT
NA TRBJ2-3 TRBV7-7 NA CASSHGGTDTQYF TGTGCTAGCAGCCACGGGGGTACAGATACGCAGTATTTT
TRBD1 TRBJ2-7 TRBV11-2 once CASSRMDRAHYEQYF TGTGCCAGCAGCCGAATGGACAGGGCGCACTACGAGCAGTACTTC
TRBD1 TRBJ2-2 TRBV7-8 NA CASSLSVGGIGELFF TGTGCCAGCAGCTTATCAGTAGGGGGCATCGGGGAGCTGTTTTTT
NA TRBJ2-7 TRBV10-3 few CAISPQGGDSYEQYF TGTGCCATCAGTCCCCAGGGTGGGGACTCCTACGAGCAGTACTTC
NA TRBJ2-2 TRBV5-6 NA CASSHYLDWLFF TGTGCCAGCAGCCACTACCTGGACTGGCTGTTTTTT
NA TRBJ1-4 TRBV28 once CASSPGDSRGEKLFF TGTGCCAGCAGCCCCGGCGACAGCCGAGGTGAAAAACTGTTTTTT
TRBD2 TRBJ2-1 TRBV2 NA CASSEWRGGLNEQFF TGTGCCAGCAGTGAATGGCGGGGGGGCCTCAATGAGCAGTTCTTC